A single sample gave rise to the 2 T cell receptor beta chains below, sequenced in a study of blood T cell repertoires in COVID-19. Some clones are missing from TCRdb's copy, which holds only in-frame ones; the method was immunoSEQ multiplex PCR. The sample contains roughly 200,000 clones, 81% of which appear only once. Sequenced input: peripheral blood. The receptor source for this set is a woman between 35 and 50 years old with COVID-19, enrolled during active disease.

The chain employs TRBV11-2 and TRBJ2-3; D perhaps matches TRBD1 (5 bases). In germline, CDR1 is SGHAT, CDR2 FQNNGV. There are 15 residues in the CDR3. V was clipped by 7 bases and J by 2 bases, with 16 bases between them. The CDR3 region has the DNA TGTGCCAGCACCCCGAAGGGGCTCGTCACAGATACGCAGTATTTT. Residues: CASTPKGLVTDTQYF.

The genes are TRBV29-1 and TRBJ2-1, with 12 bases fitting TRBD2. The CDR3 is 13 residues long. V lost 7 bases, J lost 8 bases, and 6 bases stayed unmatched. CDR1 and CDR2 from the germline V gene are SQVTM and ANQGSEA. The CDR3 DNA follows: TGCAGCGCTCCGGGACTAGCGGGTTATGAGCAGTTCTTC. Its protein is CSAPGLAGYEQFF.